These 30 T cell receptor beta chains came from one sample sequenced in a study of OX40 agonist ivuxolimab in advanced cancers. The library was built by means of the immunoSEQ multiplex PCR assay. This is the immuneACCESS table as TCRdb keeps it, with only in-frame sequences that have V and J called. A part of the clones is gone; compared with another copy, unresolved V genes explain less than half, and the rest is unexplained. The sample table lists about 89,000 clones, roughly 91% of them with a count of one. Roughly 0.75% of the sample is in the top ten clones. The sample in question was CD4+ or CD8+ T cells sorted from blood, obtained in a trial of the OX40 agonist ivuxolimab. The receptor set was obtained from an adult with an advanced solid tumor such as melanoma, head and neck, liver or kidney cancer.

The chain joins TRBV18 to TRBJ1-1, with 7 bases aligning to TRBD1. The CDR3 runs to 15 residues. Germline loops: CDR1 KGHSH, CDR2 LQKENI. With V trimmed by 3 bases and J by 3 bases, 7 bases remained unmatched. CDR3 nucleotide sequence: TGTGCCAGCTCACCTTCACAGGGGACCCACACTGAAGCTTTCTTT. Translating gives CASSPSQGTHTEAFF.

The CDR3 region has the DNA TGTGCCAGCAGTGGGGACACTTTCTATGGCTACACCTTC. Translating gives CASSGDTFYGYTF. V usage is TRBV6-6 and J usage is TRBJ1-2, with D perhaps TRBD1 (6 bases). This CDR3 has 13 amino acids. CDR1 is MNHNY, CDR2 SVGAGI, per germline (reference sequence). V gave up 5 bases and J gave up 4 bases, with 11 bases separating them.

The rearrangement uses TRBV19 and TRBJ2-3; maybe TRBD2 (5 bases). V was trimmed by 9 bases and J by 0 bases, leaving 19 bases between them. This CDR3 spans 16 amino acids. The germline gives CDR1 LNHDA, CDR2 SQIVND (reference sequence). The chain's CDR3 is CASLSLGETSTDTQYF. The DNA of the CDR3 is TGTGCCAGCCTCTCACTCGGGGAGACTAGCACAGATACGCAGTATTTT. Drawing the rest from reference TRBV19 and TRBJ2-3, the complete variable domain is DGGITQSPKYLFRKEGQNVTLSCEQNLNHDAMYWYRQDPGQGLRLIYYSQIVNDFQKGDIAEGYSVSREKKESFPLTVTSAQKNPTAFYLCASLSLGETSTDTQYFGPGTRLTVL.

J is TRBJ1-2 and V is TRBV28; D possibly corresponds to TRBD1 (5 bases). Germline V gene lookup returns CDR1 MDHEN and CDR2 SYDVKM. The germline V and J ends were trimmed by 5 bases and 0 bases, with 10 bases remaining between them. CDR3 length equals 14 residues. In DNA form, the CDR3 reads TGTGCCAGCAGTCAAACAGGACCTAACTATGGCTACACCTTC. This encodes CASSQTGPNYGYTF.

About this clone: Other DNA variants within this sample encode the same CDR3. The chain couples TRBV2 to TRBJ2-3, with D uncertain. This CDR3 region has 14 residues. From germline, CDR1 is SNHLY and CDR2 FYNNEI. Deletions cut 4 bases from V and 0 bases from J, with 8 bases between. The CDR3 sequence: CASSGTPSTDTQYF. CDR3 nucleotides: TGTGCCAGCAGTGGGACGCCCAGCACAGATACGCAGTATTTT.

About this clone: The sample carries other DNA sequences with the same CDR3. The chain is built from TRBV7-2 and TRBJ2-7, with 9 bases that match TRBD1. J was trimmed by 4 bases and V by 6 bases; bases with no gene match: 4. This CDR3 has 13 amino acids. Per the germline V gene, CDR1 is SGHTA and CDR2 is FQGNSA. The CDR3: CASSSTGGYEQYF. The CDR3 DNA is TGTGCCAGCAGTTCGACAGGGGGTTACGAGCAGTACTTC.

The rearrangement links TRBV9 to TRBJ2-2; 7 nucleotides align to TRBD1. The junction had 3 bases not matched to a gene; V was cut back by 4 bases and J by 3 bases. The CDR3 has 14 residues. CDR1 is SGDLS, CDR2 YYNGEE, per germline. The CDR3 coding sequence is TGTGCCAGCAGCACGGGACAGCACACCGGGGAGCTGTTTTTT. Protein: CASSTGQHTGELFF.

The J gene is TRBJ1-2, the V gene TRBV5-1; the D is unclear. V lost 0 bases and J lost 7, with 13 bases in between. Germline V gives CDR1 SGHRS, CDR2 YFSETQ. The CDR3 covers 14 residues. The CDR3 DNA follows: TGCGCCAGCAGCTTGGGACAAGATATAAGTGGCTACACCTTC. This encodes CASSLGQDISGYTF.

The chain combines TRBV27 with TRBJ2-6; D gene uncertain. V dropped 5 bases and J dropped 0 bases, with 8 bases sitting between them. CDR3 length: 15 residues. Germline CDR1 and CDR2: MNHEY and SMNVEV (reference sequence). This chain's CDR3 is CASSVTHSGANVLTF. The CDR3 DNA reads TGTGCCAGCAGTGTTACACACTCTGGGGCCAACGTCCTGACTTTC.

V gene TRBV7-2 combines with J gene TRBJ2-7; 7 nucleotides agree with TRBD2. With 3 bases clipped from V and 2 bases from J, the junction kept 13 bases outside the gene matches. Germline loops: CDR1 SGHTA, CDR2 FQGNSA. This CDR3 has 17 amino acids. CDR3 bases: TGTGCCAGCAGCTTGGGGTTTGGGGGGGACCTTACCTACGAGCAGTACTTC. This codes for CASSLGFGGDLTYEQYF.

The chain has TRBV29-1 and TRBJ1-1, with 11 nucleotides matching TRBD1. This CDR3 region has 13 residues. Germline lookup yields CDR1 SQVTM and CDR2 ANQGSEA. Trimming cost V 7 bases and J 5 bases; bases outside gene matches: 6. CDR3 in amino acids: CSGVGQGATEAFF. The CDR3 DNA reads TGCAGCGGAGTAGGACAGGGGGCTACTGAAGCTTTCTTT.

V gene TRBV6-5 combines with J gene TRBJ2-7, with TRBD1 identical over 7 bases. V trimming: 6 bases; J trimming: 5 bases; junction bases outside the gene matches: 4. In germline, CDR1 is MNHEY, CDR2 SVGAGI. The CDR3 consists of 12 residues. The CDR3 region has the DNA TGTGCCAGCAGGAACAGGGGCGACGAGCAGTACTTC. Protein sequence: CASRNRGDEQYF.

V and J are TRBV9 and TRBJ2-7; the match to TRBD1 covers 7 bases. The CDR3 has 14 residues. In germline, CDR1 is SGDLS, CDR2 YYNGEE. Trimming removed 3 bases from V and 3 bases from J; junction bases left unmatched: 6. In DNA, the CDR3 is TGTGCCAGCAGCGCGGCCGGGACAGACTACGAGCAGTACTTC. This translates into CASSAAGTDYEQYF.

V and J are TRBV18 and TRBJ2-7; TRBD1 aligns across 7 bases. CDR1 KGHSH and CDR2 LQKENI come from the germline V gene. The length of the CDR3 is 15 residues. The ends lost 4 bases at V and 3 bases at J; junction bases unmatched: 9. As DNA, the CDR3 is TGTGCCAGCTCACGCCCGACAGGGCCGTACTACGAGCAGTACTTC. Its protein product is CASSRPTGPYYEQYF. The variable domain in full, completed from reference TRBV18 and TRBJ2-7, reads NAGVMQNPRHLVRRRGQEARLRCSPMKGHSHVYWYRQLPEEGLKFMVYLQKENIIDESGMPKERFSAEFPKEGPSILRIQQVVRGDSAAYFCASSRPTGPYYEQYFGPGTRLTVT.

This sequence joins TRBV5-4 and TRBJ2-3; TRBD1 or TRBD2 may be the D gene (5 bases each). Trimming cost V 3 bases and J 3 bases, with 8 bases left between them. CDR1 and CDR2 from the germline V gene are SGHNT and YYREEE (reference sequence). The CDR3 has 13 amino acids. The CDR3 DNA follows: TGTGCCAGCAGCTGGGACCCGACAGATACGCAGTATTTT. It yields the protein CASSWDPTDTQYF.

V and J are TRBV12-2 and TRBJ2-3; no DNA check was done on the table's D call, TRBD1. TRBV12-2 is a pseudogene locus. The CDR3 runs 19 residues. The CDR3: CALGAKKGPPIGCTDTQYF. Here the CDR3 DNA reads TGTGCTTTGGGGGCTAAAAAGGGACCACCGATCGGCTGCACAGATACGCAGTATTTT.

The chain is built from TRBV6-5 and TRBJ1-6, with D unclear. Germline CDR1 and CDR2: MNHEY and SVGAGI. V lost 6 bases to trimming and J lost 9 bases, with 18 bases between them. The CDR3 length is 15 residues. The CDR3 region is CASSPKRETSSPLHF. The CDR3 DNA is TGTGCCAGCAGCCCTAAGCGGGAAACATCTTCACCCCTCCACTTT.

This clone was counted once. This chain uses TRBV7-8 with TRBJ1-2; maybe TRBD1 (5 bases). The germline CDR1 and CDR2 sequences are SGHVS and FQNEAQ. V gave up 2 bases and J gave up 7 bases, with 20 bases separating them. The CDR3 consists of 16 residues. This CDR3 reads CASSLSAGGVESGYTF. The CDR3, as DNA: TGTGCCAGCAGCTTATCAGCCGGGGGGGTTGAAAGTGGCTACACCTTC. Supplemented by reference TRBV7-8 and TRBJ1-2, the full variable domain reads GAGVSQSPRYKVAKRGQDVALRCDPISGHVSLFWYQQALGQGPEFLTYFQNEAQLDKSGLPSDRFFAERPEGSVSTLKIQRTQQEDSAVYLCASSLSAGGVESGYTFGSGTRLTVV.

This chain links TRBV11-1 with TRBJ1-1; D is unresolved. CDR1 is SGHAT, CDR2 FQDESV, per germline (reference sequence). Deletions cut 5 bases from V and 4 bases from J, with 23 bases between. The CDR3 sequence is 17 residues long. Here the CDR3 DNA reads TGTGCCAGCAGCCGGGGTACCTCTTTGTCTATCGGCACTGAAGCTTTCTTT. Translating gives CASSRGTSLSIGTEAFF.

The chain's CDR3 is CASSLPGVPVTEAFF. Written as DNA, the CDR3 is TGTGCCAGCAGCCTCCCGGGGGTACCGGTTACTGAAGCTTTCTTT. The chain joins TRBV7-9 to TRBJ1-1, with D possibly TRBD1 on 5 matching bases. This CDR3 has 15 residues. Trimming took 5 bases from V and 5 from J, leaving 18 bases between them. In germline, CDR1 is SEHNR, CDR2 FQNEAQ (reference sequence).

This clone was seen a handful of times. This rearrangement joins TRBV19 to TRBJ1-1, with D perhaps matching TRBD1 (5 bases). The germline V gene has CDR1 LNHDA and CDR2 SQIVND (reference sequence). This CDR3 region has 14 residues. Trimming took 6 bases from V and 4 from J, leaving 15 bases between them. This CDR3 reads CASSRVGVSTEAFF. CDR3 nucleotides: TGTGCCAGTAGCCGGGTGGGGGTGAGCACTGAAGCTTTCTTT. Full variable domain (missing parts from reference TRBV19 and TRBJ1-1): DGGITQSPKYLFRKEGQNVTLSCEQNLNHDAMYWYRQDPGQGLRLIYYSQIVNDFQKGDIAEGYSVSREKKESFPLTVTSAQKNPTAFYLCASSRVGVSTEAFFGQGTRLTVV.

The genes are TRBV27 and TRBJ2-5; 10 bases agree with TRBD1. V shed 5 bases, J shed 5 bases, and the junction held 8 bases outside the gene matches. Germline lookup yields CDR1 MNHEY and CDR2 SMNVEV (reference sequence). The CDR3 totals 15 residues. This chain's CDR3 is CASSQGQGGYETQYF. In nucleotides, the CDR3 is TGTGCCAGCAGTCAAGGACAGGGGGGGTACGAGACCCAGTACTTC.

This rearrangement joins TRBV18 to TRBJ1-1; D possibly corresponds to TRBD1 (5 bases). Between the trimmed V and J ends, which lost 2 bases and 4 bases, there was a span of 11 bases. The germline V gene has CDR1 KGHSH and CDR2 LQKENI. There are 14 residues in the CDR3. This chain's CDR3 is CASSPYSGTTEAFF. CDR3 DNA sequence: TGTGCCAGCTCACCATATTCCGGGACCACTGAAGCTTTCTTT.

The V and J genes are TRBV6-5 and TRBJ1-1; D is possibly TRBD1 (6 bases). The CDR3 extends over 13 amino acids. Between the trimmed V and J ends, which lost 11 bases and 4 bases, there was a span of 17 bases. Germline CDR1 MNHEY, CDR2 SVGAGI. The DNA for the CDR3 is TGTGCCTCCTGGTCAAGACAGGCCACTGAAGCTTTCTTT. Translation gives CASWSRQATEAFF.

This chain links TRBV5-1 with TRBJ2-3; TRBD1 aligns across 7 bases. Unmatched junction bases numbered 6, after V lost 0 bases and J lost 2 bases. The germline gives CDR1 SGHRS, CDR2 YFSETQ. The CDR3 consists of 16 residues. CDR3 DNA sequence: TGCGCCAGCAGCTTGGCCAAGGGGGCGAACACAGATACGCAGTATTTT. It yields the protein CASSLAKGANTDTQYF.

This clone has only one observation. The chain is built from TRBV5-8 and TRBJ1-2; 8 nucleotides align to TRBD1. Looked up from germline, CDR1 is SGHTS and CDR2 is YDEGEE. CDR3 length: 17 residues. V shed 0 bases, J shed 8 bases, and the junction held 15 bases outside the gene matches. CDR3 nucleotides: TGTGCCAGCAGCTTGGCGGGACAGGATCCCCCGCCCGGGGGCTACACCTTC. Translating it yields CASSLAGQDPPPGGYTF.

In its sample, this clone was seen once. V is TRBV7-9 and J is TRBJ2-7; TRBD1 might be the D (6 bases). The germline V and J ends were trimmed by 2 bases and 1 base, with 12 bases remaining between them. In germline, CDR1 is SEHNR, CDR2 FQNEAQ (reference sequence). CDR3 length equals 15 residues. The CDR3 protein is CASSLTPGASYEQYF. CDR3 bases: TGTGCCAGCAGCTTAACCCCAGGGGCTTCCTACGAGCAGTACTTC.

The chain has TRBV4-3 and TRBJ2-3, with a tentative D call TRBD2 (6 bases). CDR1 is LGHNA and CDR2 is YSLEER in the germline V gene. The CDR3 is 17 amino acids. V was shortened by 0 bases and J by 6 bases, with 19 bases between the two germline ends. CDR3 DNA sequence: TGCGCCAGCAGCCAAGACCCCCCGGGGGACCGGAGGGATACGCAGTATTTT. Protein: CASSQDPPGDRRDTQYF.

The rearrangement links TRBV28 to TRBJ1-1; 9 bases line up with TRBD1. The CDR3 totals 14 residues. Per the germline V gene, CDR1 is MDHEN and CDR2 is SYDVKM. V lost 5 bases to trimming and J lost 10 bases; unmatched junction nucleotides: 11. Written as DNA, the CDR3 is TGTGCCAGCAGTCCCCCCGACCGGGGACAGGGAGCTTTCTTT. It translates to CASSPPDRGQGAFF.

The chain is built from TRBV10-3 and TRBJ2-2, with 8 bases matching TRBD1. This CDR3 spans 13 amino acids. Germline V lookup: CDR1 ENHRY, CDR2 SYGVKD. V dropped 10 bases and J dropped 4; count of bases not matched to a gene: 5. CDR3 sequence: CATQTGATGELFF. The DNA for the CDR3 is TGTGCCACACAGACAGGGGCCACCGGGGAGCTGTTTTTT.